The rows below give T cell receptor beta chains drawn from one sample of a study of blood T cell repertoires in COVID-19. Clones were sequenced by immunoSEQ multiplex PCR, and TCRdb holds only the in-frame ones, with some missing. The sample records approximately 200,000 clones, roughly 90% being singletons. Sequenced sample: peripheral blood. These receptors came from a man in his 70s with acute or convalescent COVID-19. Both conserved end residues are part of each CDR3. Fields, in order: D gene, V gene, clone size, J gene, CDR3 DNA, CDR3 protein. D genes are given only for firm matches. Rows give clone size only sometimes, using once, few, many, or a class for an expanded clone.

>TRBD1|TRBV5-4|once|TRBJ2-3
TGTGCCAGCGGATGGGACAGGGGCAACAATTTT
CASGWDRGNNF
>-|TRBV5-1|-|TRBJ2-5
TGCGCCAGCAGCTTGGAGCCCCAGGGTGGTCAAGAGACCCAGTACTTC
CASSLEPQGGQETQYF
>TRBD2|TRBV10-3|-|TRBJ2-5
TGTGCCATCAGTGGGGGCCCAGGAAGCGGGAGTTCAGAGACCCAGTACTTC
CAISGGPGSGSSETQYF
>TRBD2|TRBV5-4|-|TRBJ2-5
TGTGCCAGCAGCCAACGACTAGCGGGAGTGGAGACCCAGTACTTC
CASSQRLAGVETQYF
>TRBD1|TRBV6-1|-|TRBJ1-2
TGTGCCAGCAGTGCTCGGCGACAGGGTTATAACTATGGCTACACCTTC
CASSARRQGYNYGYTF
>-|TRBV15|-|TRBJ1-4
TGTGCCACCAGCAGAGGTTCCAGGGGACCTAATGAAAAACTGTTTTTT
CATSRGSRGPNEKLFF
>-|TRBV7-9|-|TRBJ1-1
TGTGCCAGCAGCTTACAGGGTGCGAACACTGAAGCTTTCTTT
CASSLQGANTEAFF
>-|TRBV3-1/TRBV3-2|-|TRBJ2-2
TGTGCCAGCAGCCTTAGTCCCGGGGAGCTGTTTTTT
CASSLSPGELFF
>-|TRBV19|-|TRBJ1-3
TGTGCCAGTTCTAACAGGGAAACTGGAAACACCATATATTTT
CASSNRETGNTIYF
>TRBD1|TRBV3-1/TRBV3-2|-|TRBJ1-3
TGTGCCAGCAGCCAAGGTTCAGACAGGGTCTCTGGAAACACCATATATTTT
CASSQGSDRVSGNTIYF
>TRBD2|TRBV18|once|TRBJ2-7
TGTGCCAGCTCACCACCGTCTTCTCGCGGGGGCTACGAGCAGTACTTC
CASSPPSSRGGYEQYF
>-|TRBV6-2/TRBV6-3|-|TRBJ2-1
TGTGCCAGCAGTCGACTAGAAAGGAATGAGCAGTTCTTC
CASSRLERNEQFF
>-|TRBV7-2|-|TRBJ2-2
TGTGCCAGCAGCTTAGGAGGGCCCGGGACCGGGGAGCTGTTTTTT
CASSLGGPGTGELFF
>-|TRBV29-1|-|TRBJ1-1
TGCAGCGTCACCAGGGCACTCACTGAAGCTTTCTTT
CSVTRALTEAFF
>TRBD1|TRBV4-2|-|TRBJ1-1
TGTGCCAGCAGCCAATTCTTGACAGGGGACACTGAAGCTTTCTTT
CASSQFLTGDTEAFF
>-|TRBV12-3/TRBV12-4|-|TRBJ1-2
TGTGCCAGCAGTCCGGACAGCTATGGCTACACCTTC
CASSPDSYGYTF
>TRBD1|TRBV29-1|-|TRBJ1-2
TGCAGCGTTGTTGCAGGGGGCAGCTATGGCTACACCTTC
CSVVAGGSYGYTF
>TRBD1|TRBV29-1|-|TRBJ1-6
TGCAGCGTCTCCGGGACAGGGGGAAATTCACCCCTCCACTTT
CSVSGTGGNSPLHF
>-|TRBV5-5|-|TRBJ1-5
TGTGCCAGCAGCCTAACAGCTGTAAGCAATCAGCCCCAGCATTTT
CASSLTAVSNQPQHF
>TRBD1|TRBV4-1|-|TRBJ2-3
TGCGCCAGCAGCCACGGACAGGGCACAGATACGCAGTATTTT
CASSHGQGTDTQYF
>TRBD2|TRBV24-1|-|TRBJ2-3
TGTGCCACCAGTGATTTTAGAGAAGCGGGAGCCAGCACAGATACGCAGTATTTT
CATSDFREAGASTDTQYF
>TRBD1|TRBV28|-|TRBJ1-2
TGTGCCAGCATGCCCCCTGGACAGGGATTCTCTGGCTACACCTTC
CASMPPGQGFSGYTF
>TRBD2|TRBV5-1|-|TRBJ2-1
TGCGCCAGCAGCTTGGTTACTAGCGGGATAGGATTGAATGAGCAGTTCTTC
CASSLVTSGIGLNEQFF
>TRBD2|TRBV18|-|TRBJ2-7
TGTGCCAGCTCACTAGCCGGGACTAGCGATTCTCACCAGTACTTC
CASSLAGTSDSHQYF
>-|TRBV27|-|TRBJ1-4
TGTGCCAGCAGTCTCCGACACTCAACTAATGAAAAACTGTTTTTT
CASSLRHSTNEKLFF
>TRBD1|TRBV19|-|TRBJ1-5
TGTGCCAGTAGTTTTTCCGGGACAGGGGGTCAGCCCCAGCATTTT
CASSFSGTGGQPQHF
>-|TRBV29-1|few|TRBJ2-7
TGCAGCGCACGGACAGCGATTTACGAGCAGTACTTC
CSARTAIYEQYF
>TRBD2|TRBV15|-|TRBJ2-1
TGTGCCACCAGCAGAGCTAGCGGGGGAAAGGTCGGGCAGTTCTTC
CATSRASGGKVGQFF
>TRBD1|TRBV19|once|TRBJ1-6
TGTGCCAGTGGCACAGGGGGCAATGACTATAATTCACCCCTCCACTTT
CASGTGGNDYNSPLHF
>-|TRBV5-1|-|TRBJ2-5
TGCGCCAGCAGCGATGGGACACTGGGGGAGACCCAGTACTTC
CASSDGTLGETQYF
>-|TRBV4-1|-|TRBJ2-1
TGCGCCAGCAGCCAAGCCGGACTATTCTACAATGAGCAGTTCTTC
CASSQAGLFYNEQFF
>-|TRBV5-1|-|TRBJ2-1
TGCGCCAGCGCGAAGGGGGGGATCTCCTACAATGAGCAGTTCTTC
CASAKGGISYNEQFF
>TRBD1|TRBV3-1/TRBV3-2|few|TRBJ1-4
TGTGCCAGCAGCGGGACAGGGAAGGAAAAACTGTTTTTT
CASSGTGKEKLFF
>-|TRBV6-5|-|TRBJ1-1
TGTGCCAGCAGGAGTTTACGGAACACTGAAGCTTTCTTT
CASRSLRNTEAFF
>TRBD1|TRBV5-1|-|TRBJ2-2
TGCGCCAGCAGCTCCCCGGACAGGGGGGAGCTGTTTTTT
CASSSPDRGELFF
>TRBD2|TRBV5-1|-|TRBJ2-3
TGCGCCAGCAGCACCGGGACTAGCATGGCAGATACGCAGTATTTT
CASSTGTSMADTQYF
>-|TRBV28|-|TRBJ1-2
TGTGCCAGCAGCCCGCGTGGGGCCGCTAACTATGGCTACACCTTC
CASSPRGAANYGYTF
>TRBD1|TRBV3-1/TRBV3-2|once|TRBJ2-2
TGTGCCAGCAGCCGAGGGACAGGATCAGGCGGGGAGCTGTTTTTT
CASSRGTGSGGELFF
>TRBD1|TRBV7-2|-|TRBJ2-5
TGTGCCAGCCGGCGAGGGGGCGCACGGGTAATGAGGGAGACCCAGTACTTC
CASRRGGARVMRETQYF
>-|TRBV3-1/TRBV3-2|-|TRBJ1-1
TGTGCCAGCAGCCAAGGGCTTGTCGCTTTCTTT
CASSQGLVAFF
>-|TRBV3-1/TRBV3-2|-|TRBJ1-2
TGTGCCAGCAGCCCAGGCCTTTATGGCTACACCTTC
CASSPGLYGYTF
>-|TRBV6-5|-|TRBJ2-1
TGTGCCAGCAGTTACCTCAGGGGCGCCTTATACAATGAGCAGTTCTTC
CASSYLRGALYNEQFF
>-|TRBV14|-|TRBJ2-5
TGTGCCAGCAGCCCCGGGACTGGCGTGACCCAGTACTTC
CASSPGTGVTQYF